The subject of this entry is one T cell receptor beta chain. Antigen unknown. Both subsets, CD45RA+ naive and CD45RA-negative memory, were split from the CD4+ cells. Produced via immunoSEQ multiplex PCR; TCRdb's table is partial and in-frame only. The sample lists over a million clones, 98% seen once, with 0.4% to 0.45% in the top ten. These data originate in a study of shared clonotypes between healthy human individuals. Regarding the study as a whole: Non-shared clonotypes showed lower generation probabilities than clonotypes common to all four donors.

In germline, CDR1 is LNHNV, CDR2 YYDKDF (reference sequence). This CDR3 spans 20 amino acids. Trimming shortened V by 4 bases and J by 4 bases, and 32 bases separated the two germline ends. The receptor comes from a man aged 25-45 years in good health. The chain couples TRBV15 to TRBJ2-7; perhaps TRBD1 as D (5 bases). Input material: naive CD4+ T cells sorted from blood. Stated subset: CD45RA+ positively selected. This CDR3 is CATSKEGRQGTEASQYEQYF. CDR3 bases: TGTGCCACCAGCAAAGAAGGGCGCCAGGGTACCGAGGCTTCCCAGTACGAGCAGTACTTC.